These T cell receptor beta chains were read from a single sample in a study of shared clonotypes between healthy human individuals. Repertoires were generated with immunoSEQ multiplex PCR, while TCRdb's copy carries only in-frame clones and drops some. The profile shows around 1.9 million clones, over 85% of them singletons. The sample consisted of naive CD8+ T cells from PBMCs. All receptors derive from a man aged 18 to 29 in good health. Some clones in this sample may be carry-over from other donors' samples. Both conserved end residues are part of each CDR3. A D gene is named only where the DNA matches it firmly.

v_gene	d_gene	j_gene	CDR3aa
TRBV30	TRBD1	TRBJ2-1	CAWEKTGTGRDEQFF
TRBV28	TRBD1	TRBJ1-2	CASSPRTGTYGYTF
TRBV27	TRBD1	TRBJ2-2	CASKGQGAAGELFF
TRBV6-6	.	TRBJ2-1	CASEGAYNEQFF
TRBV19	TRBD2	TRBJ2-1	CASSHPREGRNEQFF
TRBV30	.	TRBJ2-7	CAWSSYGEEQYF
TRBV4-1	.	TRBJ2-2	CASSQLQDTGELFF
TRBV7-9	.	TRBJ2-7	CASSFPGPAPHYEQYF
TRBV27	.	TRBJ1-3	CASRPSTGNTIYF
TRBV6-5	.	TRBJ2-3	CASSYLSGGPTDTQYF
TRBV5-1	.	TRBJ1-3	CASTPMGGHPYSSGNTIYF
TRBV9	.	TRBJ2-7	CASSVYGGTANEQYF
TRBV5-1	.	TRBJ1-5	CASGGRVVGNQPQHF
TRBV12-5	.	TRBJ1-2	CASGLSGYGYTF
TRBV19	.	TRBJ2-1	CASRDSPYNEQFF
TRBV7-8	.	TRBJ1-2	CASSPRQGFYGYTF
TRBV2	TRBD1	TRBJ1-2	CASSEDPPGQGAHGYTF
TRBV9	TRBD2	TRBJ2-1	CASSESGRTLDEQFF